Listed here are 26 T cell receptor beta chains from one sample, sequenced in a study of OX40 agonist ivuxolimab in advanced cancers. TCRdb's table, derived via immunoSEQ multiplex PCR, lists solely in-frame clones and lacks some. The repertoire holds roughly 58,000 clones, with roughly 82% as singletons. The sequencing used CD4+ or CD8+ T cells sorted from blood, collected in a trial of the OX40 agonist ivuxolimab. The source of these receptors is an adult with an advanced solid tumor such as melanoma, head and neck, liver or kidney cancer.

V usage is TRBV19 and J usage is TRBJ2-7, with 9 bases fitting TRBD1. The CDR3 covers 14 residues. The V gene end was trimmed by 5 bases and the J gene end by 2 bases; junction bases not matched to a gene: 4. Germline V CDR1 and CDR2: LNHDA, SQIVND (reference sequence). This chain's CDR3 is CASSDRGGPYEQYF. The CDR3 nucleotides read TGTGCCAGTAGTGACAGGGGGGGCCCCTACGAGCAGTACTTC.

The J gene is TRBJ1-1, the V gene TRBV6-6; D might be TRBD1 (5 bases). Germline assignment: CDR1 MNHNY and CDR2 SVGAGI (reference sequence). Trimming shortened V by 0 bases and J by 5 bases, and 13 bases separated the two germline ends. CDR3 size: 15 residues. This chain's CDR3 is CASSYSPGDWTEAFF. The CDR3 DNA follows: TGTGCCAGCAGTTACTCTCCGGGGGATTGGACTGAAGCTTTCTTT.

This chain uses TRBV27 with TRBJ1-1; tentative D call: TRBD1 (6 bases). V was shortened by 6 bases and J by 0 bases, with 14 bases between the two germline ends. CDR3 length equals 15 residues. In germline, CDR1 is MNHEY, CDR2 SMNVEV (reference sequence). The CDR3 DNA is TGTGCCAGCAGACGTTCGACAGGCCTGAACACTGAAGCTTTCTTT. This encodes CASRRSTGLNTEAFF.

The chain employs TRBV30 and TRBJ2-5; either TRBD1 or TRBD2 may fit D (5 bases each). This CDR3 has 14 residues. The germline V gene has CDR1 GTSNPN and CDR2 SVGIG (reference sequence). V was shortened by 1 base and J by 3 bases, with 12 bases between the two germline ends. CDR3: CAWSGAGREETQYF. The DNA of the CDR3 is TGTGCCTGGAGTGGTGCAGGGCGGGAAGAGACCCAGTACTTC.

This sequence joins TRBV10-3 and TRBJ1-1; no definite D call. There are 14 residues in the CDR3. Germline assignment: CDR1 ENHRY and CDR2 SYGVKD. V gave up 4 bases and J gave up 3 bases, with 12 bases separating them. CDR3 protein: CAISVKGEDTEAFF. CDR3 coding DNA: TGTGCCATCAGTGTAAAGGGTGAGGACACTGAAGCTTTCTTT.

This clone has a single count. J is TRBJ1-5 and V is TRBV27; D ambiguous. CDR1 is MNHEY, CDR2 SMNVEV, per germline (reference sequence). The CDR3 is made up of 18 amino acids. The V end was cut by 6 bases, the J end by 0 bases, with 21 bases between. CDR3 sequence (DNA): TGTGCCAGCAGGTCTGGAGGTACGGGAGGGTATAGCAATCAGCCCCAGCATTTT. It codes for CASRSGGTGGYSNQPQHF.

V is TRBV6-4 and J is TRBJ1-3; D unresolved. The CDR3 consists of 15 residues. CDR1 and CDR2 from the germline V gene are MRHNA and SNTAGT. Trimming removed 2 bases from V and 4 bases from J, with 12 bases in between. CDR3: CASSDSRAYGNTIYF. CDR3 DNA: TGTGCCAGCAGTGACAGCCGAGCCTACGGAAACACCATATATTTT.

This clone has more than one count but fewer than ten. The chain has TRBV4-1 and TRBJ1-5, with TRBD1 matching over 8 bases. Germline V lookup: CDR1 MGHRA, CDR2 YSYEKL. The CDR3 extends over 17 amino acids. J was trimmed by 3 bases and V by 4 bases; bases with no gene match: 11. In DNA form, the CDR3 reads TGCGCCAGCAGCCTAACGGTTGTCAGGGGGCCCAATCAGCCCCAGCATTTT. Translated: CASSLTVVRGPNQPQHF.

The chain couples TRBV18 to TRBJ1-1; TRBD1 matches at 8 bases. Unmatched junction bases numbered 5, after V lost 1 base and J lost 4 bases. The CDR3 has 15 residues. CDR1 and CDR2 from the germline V gene are KGHSH and LQKENI. CDR3 amino acids: CASSPRRTGTTEAFF. CDR3 bases: TGTGCCAGCTCACCACGAAGGACAGGGACCACTGAAGCTTTCTTT.

V and J are TRBV11-2 and TRBJ2-4, with TRBD2 identical over 11 bases. This CDR3 is 18 amino acids long. V trimming: 2 bases; J trimming: 0 bases; junction bases outside the gene matches: 6. Germline V gene sequence: CDR1 SGHAT, CDR2 FQNNGV. The CDR3, as DNA: TGTGCCAGCAGCTTACTAGCGGGAGGATTCATAGCCAAAAACATTCAGTACTTC. This sequence encodes CASSLLAGGFIAKNIQYF.

The CDR3 sequence: CASSPRSSYQETQYF. As DNA, the CDR3 is TGTGCCAGCAGCCCCCGCTCTAGCTACCAAGAGACCCAGTACTTC. The genes are TRBV7-2 and TRBJ2-5; possible D gene TRBD2, 5 bases. CDR1 and CDR2 (germline): SGHTA, FQGNSA. Deletions cut 5 bases from V and 0 bases from J, with 13 bases between. This CDR3 contains 15 residues.

This clone was counted once. The chain employs TRBV9 and TRBJ2-5, with 8 bases that match TRBD2. Germline V lookup: CDR1 SGDLS, CDR2 YYNGEE. CDR3 length: 15 residues. V dropped 3 bases and J dropped 4; count of bases not matched to a gene: 8. The CDR3 nucleotides are TGTGCCAGCAGCGCGCGAGCGGGGGTGGGAGAGACCCAGTACTTC. Translated: CASSARAGVGETQYF.

This clone has more than one count but fewer than ten. The chain couples TRBV29-1 to TRBJ1-2; D might be TRBD1 (5 bases). The CDR3 spans 14 residues. Germline V gene data show CDR1 as SQVTM and CDR2 as ANQGSEA. The V and J ends lost 7 bases and 5 bases respectively, with 20 bases between them. CDR3 DNA sequence: TGCAGCGCCGAAATAGGGGTGCAACGATATGGCTACACCTTC. The encoded protein is CSAEIGVQRYGYTF.

The chain is built from TRBV27 and TRBJ1-1; a possible D gene is TRBD1 (6 bases). This CDR3 has 14 amino acids. Germline V gene lookup returns CDR1 MNHEY and CDR2 SMNVEV (reference sequence). V lost 4 bases and J lost 1, with 10 bases in between. CDR3 nucleotides: TGTGCCAGCAGTTCGGGACACGGGAACACTGAAGCTTTCTTT. Its translation: CASSSGHGNTEAFF.

This clone was seen a few times. The chain links TRBV2 to TRBJ1-2; 9 bases are a match to TRBD1. The CDR3 extends over 17 amino acids. V shed 7 bases, J shed 2 bases, and the junction held 14 bases outside the gene matches. The germline CDR1 and CDR2 sequences are SNHLY and FYNNEI. The CDR3 region has the DNA TGTGCCAGCACCCCCCATCACTCCGGGACAGGGAACTATGGCTACACCTTC. Its protein is CASTPHHSGTGNYGYTF.

This clone has just one count. The chain combines TRBV5-1 with TRBJ2-7; D remains ambiguous. The CDR3 consists of 13 residues. Germline V lookup: CDR1 SGHRS, CDR2 YFSETQ. The V end lost 5 bases, the J end lost 2 bases, and 11 bases lay between the germline ends. The DNA of the CDR3 is TGCGCCAGCAGTTCAGACACCACCTACGAGCAGTACTTC. This encodes CASSSDTTYEQYF.

The rearrangement uses TRBV15 and TRBJ2-5, with TRBD2 identical over 8 bases. The CDR3 is 15 amino acids. Per germline, CDR1 LNHNV and CDR2 YYDKDF (reference sequence). Trimming cost V 3 bases and J 2 bases; bases outside gene matches: 5. This CDR3 reads CATSSLLAVQETQYF. The CDR3 bases are TGTGCCACCAGCAGTCTACTAGCGGTACAAGAGACCCAGTACTTC.

The chain carries TRBV4-3 and TRBJ2-7, with D possibly being TRBD2 (6 bases). Germline V CDR1 and CDR2: LGHNA, YSLEER. CDR3 length: 14 amino acids. The ends were cut back, 4 bases at V and 0 bases at J, with 10 bases in the middle. The CDR3 DNA follows: TGCGCCAGCAGCCGCGGGATAAGCTCCTACGAGCAGTACTTC. It translates to CASSRGISSYEQYF.

The chain couples TRBV6-6 to TRBJ2-3; D might be TRBD1 or TRBD2, each matching 5 bases. The CDR3 consists of 15 residues. Per the germline V gene, CDR1 is MNHNY and CDR2 is SVGAGI (reference sequence). The ends were cut back, 4 bases at V and 1 base at J, with 12 bases in the middle. The CDR3 DNA sequence: TGTGCCAGCAGTTCCCATGGGGGTGGCACAGATACGCAGTATTTT. Amino acid sequence: CASSSHGGGTDTQYF.

The chain is built from TRBV7-2 and TRBJ1-3; D perhaps matches TRBD1 (6 bases). Deletions cut 0 bases from V and 3 bases from J, with 18 bases between. The V gene's germline CDR1 is SGHTA and CDR2 FQGNSA. There are 18 residues in the CDR3. In nucleotides, the CDR3 is TGTGCCAGCAGCTTAGCGCTCCCTACAGGGTTAGGTGGAAACACCATATATTTT. Its translation is CASSLALPTGLGGNTIYF.

This chain uses TRBV7-2 with TRBJ1-1, with unresolved D. Per germline, CDR1 SGHTA and CDR2 FQGNSA. The CDR3 has 14 amino acids. Trimming took off 5 bases at V and 11 bases at J, with 21 bases between the two ends. The DNA of the CDR3 is TGTGCCAGCAGCGCTGTGAGAGAAGGCTTAGGGGCTTTCTTT. This sequence encodes CASSAVREGLGAFF.

V and J are TRBV27 and TRBJ1-4; D perhaps matches TRBD1 (6 bases). V gave up 7 bases and J gave up 5 bases, with 11 bases separating them. Per germline, CDR1 MNHEY and CDR2 SMNVEV (reference sequence). The CDR3 runs to 13 residues. In nucleotides, the CDR3 is TGTGCCAGCAAGGACAGCCAAAATGAAAAACTGTTTTTT. It translates to CASKDSQNEKLFF.

This clone was picked up a small number of times. V and J are TRBV28 and TRBJ2-2; possibly TRBD2 for D (5 bases). From germline, CDR1 is MDHEN and CDR2 SYDVKM. Trimming pared 2 bases from V and 2 bases from J, leaving 9 bases between. The CDR3 length is 15 residues. This CDR3 is CASSLEGINTGELFF. In DNA form, the CDR3 reads TGTGCCAGCAGTTTAGAGGGCATTAACACCGGGGAGCTGTTTTTT.

CDR3 nucleotide sequence: TGCGCCAGCAGCTTGGCGTCTAGCGGGAGACACACCGGGGAGCTGTTTTTT. It yields the protein CASSLASSGRHTGELFF. The chain links TRBV5-1 to TRBJ2-2; 10 nucleotides line up with TRBD2. Germline-derived CDR1 and CDR2 are SGHRS and YFSETQ. V lost 0 bases, J lost 3 bases, and 5 bases stayed unmatched. This CDR3 is 17 amino acids long. The entire variable domain, with the rest obtained from reference TRBV5-1 and TRBJ2-2, is as follows: KAGVTQTPRYLIKTRGQQVTLSCSPISGHRSVSWYQQTPGQGLQFLFEYFSETQRNKGNFPGRFSGRQFSNSRSEMNVSTLELGDSALYLCASSLASSGRHTGELFFGEGSRLTVL.

The chain uses TRBV12-5 and TRBJ1-5, with a possible D match to TRBD1 (5 bases). The CDR3 sequence is 14 residues long. CDR1 is LGHNT and CDR2 is FRNRAP in the germline V gene. Trimming stripped 2 bases from V and 5 bases from J, with 10 bases between. The CDR3 DNA follows: TGTGCTAGTGGTTTGAGGCAGGGAGATCAGCCCCAGCATTTT. It is translated as CASGLRQGDQPQHF.

By frequency in the sample, this clone is large. J is TRBJ1-2 and V is TRBV27, with no clear D. CDR3 length equals 13 residues. Germline lookup yields CDR1 MNHEY and CDR2 SMNVEV (reference sequence). V was shortened by 3 bases and J by 8 bases, with 13 bases between the two germline ends. Here the CDR3 DNA reads TGTGCCAGCAGTTTCTCAGGCACGGGGGGCTACACCTTC. This codes for CASSFSGTGGYTF.